Shown below are 29 T cell receptor beta chains from a single sample sequenced in a study of Graves' ophthalmopathy and Graves' hyperthyroidism. RNA transcripts were the source from which TCR beta CDR3 regions were amplified. First-round RT-PCR relied on HTBI primers, and a second-round multiplex PCR came next. Via MiXCR, TCRdb re-called the multiplex PCR reads, giving one row per CDR3 protein. The repertoire has about half a million distinct CDR3 sequences, roughly 14% of them found once; the top ten carry roughly 9.8%. What was sequenced was blood. The source is a young woman with Graves' ophthalmopathy.

This clonotype has at least ten counts. The junction and the germline gene differ at one end; a read error may be behind it. The chain carries TRBV20-1 and TRBJ1-2; D is perhaps TRBD1 (5 bases). The CDR3 runs 13 residues. Germline values: CDR1 DFQATT, CDR2 SNEGSKA (reference sequence). The CDR3 DNA reads as TGCAGCGCTAGTAGGGGTCCGGAATATGGCTACACCTTC. Its translation: CSASRGPEYGYTF.

This clonotype has at least ten counts. This chain uses TRBV4-1 with TRBJ2-2; 9 nucleotides line up with TRBD2. V gave up 0 bases and J gave up 3 bases; unmatched junction bases: 8. This CDR3 comprises 18 residues. Germline values: CDR1 MGHRA, CDR2 YSYEKL. The CDR3 DNA is TGCGCCAGCAGCCAAGATCTTGGCGGGAGGGCGTACACCGGGGAGCTGTTTTTT. It specifies CASSQDLGGRAYTGELFF.

This clonotype was detected many times. The rearrangement uses TRBV30 and TRBJ2-7; D might be TRBD2 (6 bases). The CDR3 length is 13 residues. V lost 7 bases and J 1 base, leaving 14 bases between the germline ends. Germline V CDR1 and CDR2: GTSNPN, SVGIG (reference sequence). CDR3 bases: TGTGCCTCAGCAGGGAGGAATTCCTACGAGCAGTACTTC. Amino acid sequence: CASAGRNSYEQYF.

There are many counts of this clonotype. This chain uses TRBV27 with TRBJ2-7, with 7 bases that match TRBD2. With V trimmed by 0 bases and J by 3 bases, 8 bases remained unmatched. This CDR3 spans 16 amino acids. The V gene's germline CDR1 is MNHEY and CDR2 SMNVEV (reference sequence). CDR3 protein: CASSLSGLGEGYEQYF. The CDR3 DNA reads as TGTGCCAGCAGTTTATCGGGCCTAGGGGAGGGCTACGAGCAGTACTTC.

The V gene is TRBV2, the J gene TRBJ2-7; D is ambiguous. V was trimmed by 6 bases and J by 12 bases, leaving 12 bases between them. This CDR3 is built from 10 residues. The germline CDR1 and CDR2 sequences are SNHLY and FYNNEI. CDR3 loop: CASRGDGPYF. CDR3 bases: TGTGCCAGCAGAGGCGACGGCCCGTACTTC. The complete variable domain, with remaining parts taken from reference TRBV2 and TRBJ2-7, reads EPEVTQTPSHQVTQMGQEVILRCVPISNHLYFYWYRQILGQKVEFLVSFYNNEISEKSEIFDDQFSVERPDGSNFTLKIRSTKLEDSAMYFCASRGDGPYFGPGTRLTVT.

This clonotype was found many times. This rearrangement joins TRBV6-5 to TRBJ1-1, with a weak D call TRBD1 (6 bases). Germline values: CDR1 MNHEY, CDR2 SVGAGI. Between the trimmed V and J ends, which lost 2 bases and 8 bases, there was a span of 15 bases. There are 14 residues in the CDR3. CDR3 amino acids: CASSYPGHPTEAFF. In nucleotides, the CDR3 is TGTGCCAGCAGTTACCCGGGACACCCTACAGAAGCTTTCTTT.

This clonotype was observed many times. The V call is TRBV12-3 or TRBV12-4, the J call TRBJ1-1; D may be TRBD1 (5 bases). Trimming stripped 10 bases from V and 4 bases from J, with 19 bases between. The CDR3 length is 14 residues. CDR3 coding DNA: TGTGCCACCTCCCGGCGGGGGGTGAGCACTGAAGCTTTCTTT. It is translated as CATSRRGVSTEAFF.

The sample holds many counts of this clonotype. This chain joins TRBV19 and TRBJ1-1; no clear D gene. The germline gives CDR1 LNHDA, CDR2 SQIVND (reference sequence). Trimming took 6 bases from V and 1 from J, leaving 12 bases between them. CDR3 size: 14 residues. This CDR3 reads CASSPAGSNTEAFF. In DNA form, the CDR3 reads TGTGCCAGTAGCCCAGCAGGATCGAACACTGAAGCTTTCTTT.

In its sample, this clonotype was seen a few times. The chain is built from TRBV11-2 and TRBJ2-7; TRBD2 matches at 9 bases. V shed 5 bases, J shed 1 base, and the junction held 6 bases outside the gene matches. Per germline, CDR1 SGHAT and CDR2 FQNNGV. The CDR3 contains 15 residues. CDR3: CASSGLAGKSYEQYF. As DNA, the CDR3 is TGTGCCAGCAGCGGCCTAGCGGGGAAATCCTACGAGCAGTACTTC.

This clonotype was observed at least ten times. This chain connects TRBV6-1 to TRBJ1-5, with D perhaps TRBD1 (5 bases). This CDR3 has 13 residues. Per the germline V gene, CDR1 is MNHNS and CDR2 is SASEGT. V lost 5 bases and J 5 bases, leaving 10 bases between the germline ends. CDR3 nucleotide sequence: TGTGCCAGCAGTACAGGCTTTTATCAGCCCCAGCATTTT. Protein sequence: CASSTGFYQPQHF.

This clonotype occurred many times. The V gene is TRBV6-1, the J gene TRBJ1-5, with D perhaps TRBD1 (6 bases). The CDR3 consists of 15 residues. With 6 bases removed from V and 7 bases from J, the gap between germline ends came to 19 bases. Per germline, CDR1 MNHNS and CDR2 SASEGT. The CDR3, as DNA: TGTGCCAGCAGCTTCAAACTGAGGGGGGACCAGCCCCAGCATTTT. It is translated as CASSFKLRGDQPQHF.

This clonotype was found many times. V usage is TRBV12-3 or TRBV12-4 and J usage is TRBJ2-5; 8 bases map to TRBD2. CDR3 size: 15 residues. Trimming cost V 5 bases and J 5 bases; bases outside gene matches: 10. CDR3 sequence (DNA): TGTGCCAGCAGTCCACCGGGACTAGGGGCGGAGACCCAGTACTTC. Translating gives CASSPPGLGAETQYF.

This clonotype was recorded at least ten times. The V and J genes are TRBV20-1 and TRBJ1-5; possibly TRBD1 for D (6 bases). Trimming removed 2 bases at V and 0 bases at J, with 20 bases between. The CDR3 length is 18 residues. Germline V gene data show CDR1 as DFQATT and CDR2 as SNEGSKA (reference sequence). The DNA of the CDR3 is TGCAGTGCTAGAATGCTTACGGACAGTTATTATAGCAATCAGCCCCAGCATTTT. Amino acid sequence: CSARMLTDSYYSNQPQHF.

This clonotype has a count of ten or more. The germline gene is not matched at one end of the junction; a read error may be the cause. This sequence joins TRBV5-1 and TRBJ2-4, with D possibly TRBD2 on 6 matching bases. Germline V gene lookup returns CDR1 SGHRS and CDR2 YFSETQ. The CDR3 contains 13 residues. The CDR3 sequence is CASAGGAKNIKYF. Written as DNA, the CDR3 is TGCGCCAGCGCAGGAGGGGCCAAAAACATTAAGTACTTC.

This clonotype came up a few times. At one end the junction does not follow the germline gene, possibly because of a read error. CDR3 sequence: CASSGGQGYEIQYF. CDR3 DNA sequence: TGTGCCAGCAGCGGGGGACAGGGATACGAGATCCAGTACTTC. The rearrangement joins TRBV9 to TRBJ2-5, with TRBD1 matching over 9 bases. This CDR3 has 14 residues. Germline CDR1 is SGDLS and CDR2 is YYNGEE.

This clonotype was seen repeatedly, ten times or more. The chain is built from TRBV28 and TRBJ2-5; D gene uncertain. From germline, CDR1 is MDHEN and CDR2 SYDVKM. Trimming removed 4 bases at V and 6 bases at J, with 18 bases between. The CDR3 length is 15 residues. CDR3 coding DNA: TGTGCCAGCAGTTCCACCCGGATGGGCCCGAAGACCCAGTACTTC. Its protein product is CASSSTRMGPKTQYF.

The sample holds many counts of this clonotype. This chain links TRBV28 with TRBJ2-7, with D unclear. Germline CDR1 and CDR2: MDHEN and SYDVKM. Deletions cut 2 bases from V and 2 bases from J, with 7 bases between. CDR3 length: 13 amino acids. The CDR3 sequence: CASSLTVAYEQYF. The CDR3 DNA sequence: TGTGCCAGCAGTTTAACAGTCGCCTACGAGCAGTACTTC.

This clonotype was observed many times. The genes are TRBV29-1 and TRBJ1-2, with 9 bases identical to TRBD1. Germline V gives CDR1 SQVTM, CDR2 ANQGSEA. The CDR3 spans 13 residues. J gave up 6 bases and V 4 bases, and 6 bases lay outside the gene matches. The CDR3 DNA reads TGCAGCGTTGTTGGGACAGGGTTAAATGGCTACACCTTC. Its protein product is CSVVGTGLNGYTF.

This clonotype turned up a few times. The chain links TRBV10-3 to TRBJ2-5; a possible D gene is TRBD2 (5 bases). The CDR3 has 14 residues. Trimming took off 0 bases at V and 5 bases at J, with 10 bases between the two ends. The germline gives CDR1 ENHRY, CDR2 SYGVKD. The CDR3 coding sequence is TGTGCCATCAGTGAGTCAGGCGGGTCGGAGACCCAGTACTTC. Its protein is CAISESGGSETQYF.

The chain carries TRBV28 and TRBJ1-1; no definite D call. V shed 5 bases and J shed 5 bases, with 9 bases lying between them. In germline, CDR1 is MDHEN, CDR2 SYDVKM. This CDR3 is 12 amino acids long. This chain's CDR3 is CASSRTRTEAFF. CDR3 in DNA: TGTGCCAGCAGTCGGACCCGGACTGAAGCTTTCTTT.

In this sample, this clonotype turned up many times. V and J are TRBV19 and TRBJ1-5, with a tentative D call TRBD1 (6 bases). Trimming took off 4 bases at V and 4 bases at J, with 11 bases between the two ends. CDR3 length equals 14 residues. Germline V gives CDR1 LNHDA, CDR2 SQIVND (reference sequence). CDR3 bases: TGTGCCAGTAGTACCCGGGACACTAATCAGCCCCAGCATTTT. Translating gives CASSTRDTNQPQHF.

V usage is TRBV10-3 and J usage is TRBJ2-7; 11 bases are a match to TRBD1. The CDR3 length is 14 residues. With 5 bases clipped from V and 5 bases from J, the junction kept 5 bases outside the gene matches. Germline V CDR1 and CDR2: ENHRY, SYGVKD. DNA of the CDR3: TGTGCCATCAGTTACCGGGACAGGGGGGACGAGCAGTACTTC. Translating it yields CAISYRDRGDEQYF.

This clonotype was counted at least ten times. The chain couples TRBV27 to TRBJ1-1; TRBD1 matches 8 bases. Germline CDR1 reads MNHEY; CDR2 reads SMNVEV (reference sequence). V shed 0 bases and J 2 bases; nucleotides not matched to a gene: 2. This CDR3 is built from 15 residues. This chain's CDR3 is CASSLSGQANTEAFF. In DNA, the CDR3 is TGTGCCAGCAGTTTATCGGGACAGGCAAACACTGAAGCTTTCTTT.

This clonotype has a count of ten or more. The V call is TRBV6-1, the J call TRBJ2-6; D call uncertain. The germline CDR1 and CDR2 sequences are MNHNS and SASEGT. Trimming pared 4 bases from V and 0 bases from J, leaving 10 bases between. The CDR3 runs 16 residues. CDR3 sequence: CASSGAYGSGANVLTF. The CDR3 region has the DNA TGTGCCAGCAGTGGAGCCTACGGCTCTGGGGCCAACGTCCTGACTTTC.

This clonotype was seen at least ten times. J is TRBJ2-6 and V is TRBV11-3; TRBD1 agrees at 12 bases. Per the germline V gene, CDR1 is SGHNT and CDR2 is YENEEA. V was pared by 8 bases and J by 2 bases, with 13 bases of the junction left unmatched. CDR3 length: 19 residues. CDR3 region: CASPLSSGTGGPGANVLTF. The CDR3 region has the DNA TGTGCCAGCCCCCTGTCATCCGGGACAGGGGGCCCTGGGGCCAACGTCCTGACTTTC.

This clonotype was seen many times. The chain combines TRBV4-1 with TRBJ2-6, with unresolved D. Germline CDR1 reads MGHRA; CDR2 reads YSYEKL. Trimming left V 0 bases short and J 0 bases short, with 9 bases between. CDR3 length equals 17 residues. This CDR3 is CASSQDSRYSGANVLTF. The DNA for the CDR3 is TGCGCCAGCAGCCAAGACAGCCGATACTCTGGGGCCAACGTCCTGACTTTC.

This clonotype appeared many times. The chain joins TRBV6-2 or TRBV6-3 to TRBJ1-1; D unresolved. CDR3 length: 16 residues. Trimming took off 0 bases at V and 1 base at J, with 12 bases between the two ends. The germline V gene encodes CDR1 MNHEY and CDR2 SVGEGT. The CDR3, as DNA: TGTGCCAGCAGTTACTCCCTGGGGAGTCCGAACACTGAAGCTTTCTTT. Its translation is CASSYSLGSPNTEAFF.

This clonotype has ten or more counts. J is TRBJ1-2 and V is TRBV27; D uncertain. Trimming removed 2 bases at V and 0 bases at J, with 13 bases between. Germline CDR1 MNHEY, CDR2 SMNVEV (reference sequence). CDR3 length: 16 residues. Here the CDR3 reads CASSLEQSPSNYGYTF. CDR3 sequence (DNA): TGTGCCAGCAGTTTAGAACAGTCACCTTCTAACTATGGCTACACCTTC.

This clonotype was found many times. One end of the junction does not line up with germline, which may come from a read error. The chain joins TRBV12-3 or TRBV12-4 to TRBJ1-5, with TRBD1 identical over 8 bases. The CDR3 is made up of 15 amino acids. CDR3 bases: TGTGCCAGCAGCTTGGACAGGGTTGGCAATCGGCCCCAGCATTTT. Its translation: CASSLDRVGNRPQHF.